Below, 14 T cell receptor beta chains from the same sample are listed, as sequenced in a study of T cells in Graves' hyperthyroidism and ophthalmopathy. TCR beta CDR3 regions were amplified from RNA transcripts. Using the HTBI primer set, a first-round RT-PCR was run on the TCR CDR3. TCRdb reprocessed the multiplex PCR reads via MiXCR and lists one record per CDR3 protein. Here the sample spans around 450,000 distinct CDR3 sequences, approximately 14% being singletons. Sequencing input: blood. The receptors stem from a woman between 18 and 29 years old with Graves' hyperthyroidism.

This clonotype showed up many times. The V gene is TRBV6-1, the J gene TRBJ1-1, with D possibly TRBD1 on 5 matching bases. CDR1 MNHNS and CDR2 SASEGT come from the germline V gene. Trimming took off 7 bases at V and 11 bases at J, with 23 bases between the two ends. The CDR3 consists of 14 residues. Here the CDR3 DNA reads TGTGCCAGCACCCCCGACGTGGGGGTGGGTTCCGCTTTCTTT. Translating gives CASTPDVGVGSAFF.

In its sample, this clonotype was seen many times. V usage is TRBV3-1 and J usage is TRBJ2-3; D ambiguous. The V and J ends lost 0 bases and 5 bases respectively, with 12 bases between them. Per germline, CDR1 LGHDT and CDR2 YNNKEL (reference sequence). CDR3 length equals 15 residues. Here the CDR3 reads CASSQEGLRKDTQYF. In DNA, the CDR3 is TGTGCCAGCAGCCAAGAAGGCCTCCGGAAAGATACGCAGTATTTT.

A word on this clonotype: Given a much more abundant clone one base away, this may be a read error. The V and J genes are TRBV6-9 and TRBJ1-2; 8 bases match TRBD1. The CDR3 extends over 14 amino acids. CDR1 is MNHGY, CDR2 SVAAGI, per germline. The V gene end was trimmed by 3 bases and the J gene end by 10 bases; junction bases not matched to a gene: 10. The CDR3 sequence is CASSYTQGAADYTF. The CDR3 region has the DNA TGTGCCAGCAGTTACACGCAGGGGGCGGCTGACTACACCTTC.

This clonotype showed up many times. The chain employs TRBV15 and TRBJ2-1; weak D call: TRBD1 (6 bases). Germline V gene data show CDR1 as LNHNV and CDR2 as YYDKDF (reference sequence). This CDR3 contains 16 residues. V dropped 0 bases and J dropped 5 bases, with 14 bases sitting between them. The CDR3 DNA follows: TGTGCCACCAGCAGAGACCGGGACACGATCCACAATGAGCAGTTCTTC. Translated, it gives CATSRDRDTIHNEQFF. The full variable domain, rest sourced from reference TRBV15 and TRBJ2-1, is DAMVIQNPRYQVTQFGKPVTLSCSQTLNHNVMYWYQQKSSQAPKLLFHYYDKDFNNEADTPDNFQSRRPNTSFCFLDIRSPGLGDTAMYLCATSRDRDTIHNEQFFGPGTRLTVL.

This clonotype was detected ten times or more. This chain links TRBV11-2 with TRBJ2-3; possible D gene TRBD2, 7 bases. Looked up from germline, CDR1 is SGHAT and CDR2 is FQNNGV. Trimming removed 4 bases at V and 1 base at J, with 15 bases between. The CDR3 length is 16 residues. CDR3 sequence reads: CASSSEGGPGTDTQYF. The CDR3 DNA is TGTGCCAGCAGCTCCGAGGGGGGGCCGGGCACAGATACGCAGTATTTT.

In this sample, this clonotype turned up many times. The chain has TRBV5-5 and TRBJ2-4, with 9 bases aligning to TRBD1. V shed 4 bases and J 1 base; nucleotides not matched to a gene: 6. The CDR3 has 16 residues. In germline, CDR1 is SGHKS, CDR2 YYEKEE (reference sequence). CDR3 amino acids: CASSPQGAPAKNIQYF. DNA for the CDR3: TGTGCCAGCAGCCCACAGGGGGCGCCTGCCAAAAACATTCAGTACTTC.

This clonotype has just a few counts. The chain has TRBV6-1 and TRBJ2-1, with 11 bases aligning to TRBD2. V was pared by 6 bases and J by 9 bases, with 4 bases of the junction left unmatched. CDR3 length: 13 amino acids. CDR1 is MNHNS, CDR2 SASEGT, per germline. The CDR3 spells CASRPLAGGEQFF. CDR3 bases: TGTGCCAGCAGACCTCTAGCGGGAGGTGAGCAGTTCTTC.

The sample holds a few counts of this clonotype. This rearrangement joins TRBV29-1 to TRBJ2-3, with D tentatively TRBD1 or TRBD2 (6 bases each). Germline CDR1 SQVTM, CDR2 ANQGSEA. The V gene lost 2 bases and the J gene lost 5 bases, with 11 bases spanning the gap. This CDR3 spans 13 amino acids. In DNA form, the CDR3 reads TGCAGCGTTGAATGGGGGGCCGGAGATACGCAGTATTTT. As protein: CSVEWGAGDTQYF.

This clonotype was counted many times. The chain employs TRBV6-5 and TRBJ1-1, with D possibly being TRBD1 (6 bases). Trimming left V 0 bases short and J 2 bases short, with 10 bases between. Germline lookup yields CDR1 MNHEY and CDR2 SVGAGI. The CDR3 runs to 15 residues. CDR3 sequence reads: CASSYSPGVNTEAFF. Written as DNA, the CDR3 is TGTGCCAGCAGTTACTCCCCAGGGGTTAACACTGAAGCTTTCTTT.

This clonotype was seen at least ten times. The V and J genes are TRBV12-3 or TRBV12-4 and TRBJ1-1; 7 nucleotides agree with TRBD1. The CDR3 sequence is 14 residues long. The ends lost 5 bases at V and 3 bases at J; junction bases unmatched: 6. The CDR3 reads CASSLTGSDTEAFF. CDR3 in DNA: TGTGCCAGCAGTCTGACAGGGTCGGACACTGAAGCTTTCTTT.

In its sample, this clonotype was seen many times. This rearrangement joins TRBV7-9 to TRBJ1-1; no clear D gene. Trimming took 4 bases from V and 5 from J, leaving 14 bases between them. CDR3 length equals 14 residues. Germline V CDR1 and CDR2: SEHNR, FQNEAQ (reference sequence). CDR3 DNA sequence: TGTGCCAGCAGCTCCGGAGGGCGCGGAACTGAAGCTTTCTTT. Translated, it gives CASSSGGRGTEAFF.

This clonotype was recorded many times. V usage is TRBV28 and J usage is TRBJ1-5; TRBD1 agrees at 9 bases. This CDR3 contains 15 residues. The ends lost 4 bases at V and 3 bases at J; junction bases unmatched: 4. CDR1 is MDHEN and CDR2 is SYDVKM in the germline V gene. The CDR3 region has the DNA TGTGCCAGCAGTTCGGACAGGGGCTACAATCAGCCCCAGCATTTT. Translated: CASSSDRGYNQPQHF. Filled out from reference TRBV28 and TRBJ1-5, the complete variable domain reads DVKVTQSSRYLVKRTGEKVFLECVQDMDHENMFWYRQDPGLGLRLIYFSYDVKMKEKGDIPEGYSVSREKKERFSLILESASTNQTSMYLCASSSDRGYNQPQHFGDGTRLSIL.

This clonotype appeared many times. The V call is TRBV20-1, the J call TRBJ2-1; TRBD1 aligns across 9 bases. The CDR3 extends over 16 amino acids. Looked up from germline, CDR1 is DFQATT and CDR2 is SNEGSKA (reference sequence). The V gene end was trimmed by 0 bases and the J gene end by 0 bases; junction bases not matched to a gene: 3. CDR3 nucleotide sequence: TGCAGTGCTAGAGAGGGACAGGGAAGCTCCTACAATGAGCAGTTCTTC. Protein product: CSAREGQGSSYNEQFF.

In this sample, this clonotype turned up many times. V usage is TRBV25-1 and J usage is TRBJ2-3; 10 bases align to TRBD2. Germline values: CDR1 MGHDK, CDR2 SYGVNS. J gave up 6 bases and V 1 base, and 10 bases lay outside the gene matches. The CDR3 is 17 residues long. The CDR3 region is CASSEWRAGGAPDTQYF. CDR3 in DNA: TGTGCCAGCAGTGAATGGAGAGCGGGGGGGGCGCCGGATACGCAGTATTTT.